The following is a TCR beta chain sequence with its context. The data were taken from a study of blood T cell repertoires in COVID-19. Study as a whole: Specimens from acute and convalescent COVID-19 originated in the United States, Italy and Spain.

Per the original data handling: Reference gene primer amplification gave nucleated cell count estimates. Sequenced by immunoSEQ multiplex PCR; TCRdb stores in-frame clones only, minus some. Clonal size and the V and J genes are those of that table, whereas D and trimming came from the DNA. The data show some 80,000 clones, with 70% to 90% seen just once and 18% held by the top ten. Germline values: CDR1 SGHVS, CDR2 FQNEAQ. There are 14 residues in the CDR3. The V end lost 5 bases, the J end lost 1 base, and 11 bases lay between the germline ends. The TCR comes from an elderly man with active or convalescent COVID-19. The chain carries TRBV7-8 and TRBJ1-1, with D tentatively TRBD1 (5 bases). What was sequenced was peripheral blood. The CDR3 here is CASSISTGNTEAFF. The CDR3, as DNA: TGTGCCAGCAGCATTTCAACAGGGAACACTGAAGCTTTCTTT.